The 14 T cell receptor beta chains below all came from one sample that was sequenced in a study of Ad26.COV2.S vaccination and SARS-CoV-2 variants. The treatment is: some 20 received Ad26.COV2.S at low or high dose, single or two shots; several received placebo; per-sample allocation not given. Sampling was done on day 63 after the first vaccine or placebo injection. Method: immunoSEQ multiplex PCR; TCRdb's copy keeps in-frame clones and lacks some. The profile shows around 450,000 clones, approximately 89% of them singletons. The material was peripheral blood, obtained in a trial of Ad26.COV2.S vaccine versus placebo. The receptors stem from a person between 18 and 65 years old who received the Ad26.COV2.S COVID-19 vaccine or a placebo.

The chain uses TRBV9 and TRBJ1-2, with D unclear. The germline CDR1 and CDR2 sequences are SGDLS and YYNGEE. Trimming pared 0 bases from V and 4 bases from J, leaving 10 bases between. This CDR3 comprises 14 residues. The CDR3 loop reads CASSVGAEIYGYTF. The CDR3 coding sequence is TGTGCCAGCAGCGTAGGGGCGGAAATCTATGGCTACACCTTC.

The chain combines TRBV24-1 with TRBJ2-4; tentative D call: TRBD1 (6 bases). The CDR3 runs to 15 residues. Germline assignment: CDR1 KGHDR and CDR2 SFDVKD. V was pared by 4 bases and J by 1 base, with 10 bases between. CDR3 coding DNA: TGTGCCACCAGTGACCCAACAGGGGCCAAAAACATTCAGTACTTC. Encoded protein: CATSDPTGAKNIQYF.

In DNA form, the CDR3 reads TGTGCCAGCAGCCACAGGGGAGGTCTGGGTGCGGATCAGCCCCAGCATTTT. This gives the protein CASSHRGGLGADQPQHF. This chain uses TRBV7-3 with TRBJ1-5; 7 nucleotides match TRBD1. Germline V gene data show CDR1 as SGHTA and CDR2 as FQGTGA. Trimming removed 5 bases from V and 5 bases from J; junction bases left unmatched: 15. The CDR3 runs to 17 residues.

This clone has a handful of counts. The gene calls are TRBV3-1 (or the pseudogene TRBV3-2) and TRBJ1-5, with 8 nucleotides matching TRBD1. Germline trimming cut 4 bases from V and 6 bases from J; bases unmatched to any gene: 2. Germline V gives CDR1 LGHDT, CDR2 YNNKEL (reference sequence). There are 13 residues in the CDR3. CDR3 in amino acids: CASSPTGGQPQHF. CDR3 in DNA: TGTGCCAGCAGCCCCACAGGGGGTCAGCCCCAGCATTTT.

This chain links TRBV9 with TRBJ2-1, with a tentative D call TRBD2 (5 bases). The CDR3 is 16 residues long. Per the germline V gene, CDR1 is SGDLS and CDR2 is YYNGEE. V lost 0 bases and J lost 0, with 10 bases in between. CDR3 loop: CASSVDPGTSYNEQFF. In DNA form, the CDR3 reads TGTGCCAGCAGCGTAGATCCGGGAACCTCCTACAATGAGCAGTTCTTC.

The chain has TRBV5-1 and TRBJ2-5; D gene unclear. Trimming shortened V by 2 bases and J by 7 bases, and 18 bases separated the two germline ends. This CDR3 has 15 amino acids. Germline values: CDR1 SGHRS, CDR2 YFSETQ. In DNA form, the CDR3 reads TGCGCCAGCAGCTTCCACCATGGGCCCCAAAGGACCCAGTACTTC. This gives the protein CASSFHHGPQRTQYF. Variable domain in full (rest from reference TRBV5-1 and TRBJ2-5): KAGVTQTPRYLIKTRGQQVTLSCSPISGHRSVSWYQQTPGQGLQFLFEYFSETQRNKGNFPGRFSGRQFSNSRSEMNVSTLELGDSALYLCASSFHHGPQRTQYFGPGTRLLVL.

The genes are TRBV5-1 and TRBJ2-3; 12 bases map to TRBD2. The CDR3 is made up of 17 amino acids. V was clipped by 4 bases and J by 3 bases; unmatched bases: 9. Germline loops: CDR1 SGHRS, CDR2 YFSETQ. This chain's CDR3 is CASSPSGRGGGTDTQYF. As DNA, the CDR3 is TGCGCCAGCAGCCCTAGCGGGAGGGGCGGAGGAACAGATACGCAGTATTTT.

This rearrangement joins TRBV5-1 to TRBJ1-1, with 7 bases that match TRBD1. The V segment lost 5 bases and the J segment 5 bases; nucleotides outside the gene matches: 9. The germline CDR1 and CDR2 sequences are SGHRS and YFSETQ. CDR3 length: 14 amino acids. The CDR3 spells CASSRQGMDTEAFF. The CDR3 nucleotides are TGCGCCAGCAGTAGACAGGGCATGGATACTGAAGCTTTCTTT.

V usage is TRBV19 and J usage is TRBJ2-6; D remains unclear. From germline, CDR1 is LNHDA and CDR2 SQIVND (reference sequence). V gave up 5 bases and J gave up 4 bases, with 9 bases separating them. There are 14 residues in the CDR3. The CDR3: CASSLPSGANVLTF. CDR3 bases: TGTGCCAGTAGTCTGCCGTCCGGGGCCAACGTCCTGACTTTC.

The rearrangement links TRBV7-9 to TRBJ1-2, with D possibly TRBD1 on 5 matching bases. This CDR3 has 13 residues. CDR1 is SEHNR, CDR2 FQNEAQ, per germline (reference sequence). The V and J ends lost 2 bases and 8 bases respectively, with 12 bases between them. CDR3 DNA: TGTGCCAGCAGCTTATTTGGGGCGAGGGGCTACACCTTC. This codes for CASSLFGARGYTF.

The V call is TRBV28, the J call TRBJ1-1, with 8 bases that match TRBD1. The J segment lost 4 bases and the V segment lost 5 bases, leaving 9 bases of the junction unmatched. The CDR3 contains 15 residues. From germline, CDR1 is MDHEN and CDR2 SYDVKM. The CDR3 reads CASSHHRGWGTEAFF. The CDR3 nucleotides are TGTGCCAGCAGTCACCACAGGGGGTGGGGCACTGAAGCTTTCTTT.

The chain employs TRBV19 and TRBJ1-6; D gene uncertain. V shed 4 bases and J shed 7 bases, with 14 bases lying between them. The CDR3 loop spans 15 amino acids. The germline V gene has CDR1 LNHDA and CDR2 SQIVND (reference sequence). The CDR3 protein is CASSRGRRKNSPLHF. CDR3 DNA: TGTGCCAGTAGTAGAGGACGGCGGAAGAATTCACCCCTCCACTTT.

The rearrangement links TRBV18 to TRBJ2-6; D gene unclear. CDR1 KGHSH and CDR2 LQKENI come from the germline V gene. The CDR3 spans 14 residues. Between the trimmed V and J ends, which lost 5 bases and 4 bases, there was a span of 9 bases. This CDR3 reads CASSMGPGANVLTF. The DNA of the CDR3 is TGTGCCAGCTCAATGGGCCCGGGGGCCAACGTCCTGACTTTC.

For the CDR3, the DNA is TGTGCCAGCAGCCCTTGGGGGGAGGGGGACACTGAAGCTTTCTTT. Its translation is CASSPWGEGDTEAFF. This chain uses TRBV6-2 or TRBV6-3 with TRBJ1-1; a possible D gene is TRBD1 (6 bases). The CDR3 extends over 15 amino acids. The V and J ends lost 6 bases and 3 bases respectively, with 17 bases between them. The germline V gene has CDR1 MNHEY and CDR2 SVGEGT.